The count of the clone carrying this T cell receptor (beta chain) is one. This specimen belongs to a study of T cell changes during pregnancy in multiple sclerosis. TCRdb keeps only in-frame clones here, not all; method: immunoSEQ multiplex PCR. Of some 18,000 clones in the sample, around 87% were seen once. CDR3 length equals 13 residues. Germline V gene sequence: CDR1 MDHEN, CDR2 SYDVKM. The junction had 2 bases not matched to a gene; V was cut back by 1 base and J by 6 bases. The V call is TRBV28, the J call TRBJ1-2; 7 nucleotides align to TRBD1. The sequence derives from a female donor in good health, enrolled as a control in a pregnancy study. The sequences come from CD8+ T cells from peripheral blood mononuclear cells, collected in the third trimester of pregnancy. CDR3 sequence: CASSLSQGHGYTF. In DNA form, the CDR3 reads TGTGCCAGCAGTTTATCACAGGGGCATGGCTACACCTTC.